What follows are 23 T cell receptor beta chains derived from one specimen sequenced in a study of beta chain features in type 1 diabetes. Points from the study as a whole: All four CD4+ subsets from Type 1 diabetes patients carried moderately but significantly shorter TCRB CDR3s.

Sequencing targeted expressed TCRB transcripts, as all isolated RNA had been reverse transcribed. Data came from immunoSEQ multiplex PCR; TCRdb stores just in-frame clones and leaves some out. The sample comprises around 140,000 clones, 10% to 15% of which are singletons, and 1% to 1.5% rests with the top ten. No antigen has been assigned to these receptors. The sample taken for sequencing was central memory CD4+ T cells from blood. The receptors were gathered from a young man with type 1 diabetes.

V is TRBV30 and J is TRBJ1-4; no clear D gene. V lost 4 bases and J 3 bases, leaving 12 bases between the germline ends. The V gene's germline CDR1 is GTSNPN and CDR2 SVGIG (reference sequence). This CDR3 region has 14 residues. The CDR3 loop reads CAWKSSGANEKLFF. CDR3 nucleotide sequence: TGTGCCTGGAAGAGCAGTGGAGCTAATGAAAAACTGTTTTTT. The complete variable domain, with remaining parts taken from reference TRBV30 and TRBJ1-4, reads SQTIHQWPATLVQPVGSPLSLECTVEGTSNPNLYWYRQAAGRGLQLLFYSVGIGQISSEVPQNLSASRPQDRQFILSSKKLLLSDSGFYLCAWKSSGANEKLFFGSGTQLSVL.

The CDR3 is CASSDRGQGNTEAFF. Written as DNA, the CDR3 is TGTGCCAGCAGTGACCGAGGACAGGGTAACACTGAAGCTTTCTTT. The chain carries TRBV6-1 and TRBJ1-1; 8 bases match TRBD1. This CDR3 spans 15 amino acids. Germline V CDR1 and CDR2: MNHNS, SASEGT. Unmatched junction bases numbered 5, after V lost 3 bases and J lost 2 bases.

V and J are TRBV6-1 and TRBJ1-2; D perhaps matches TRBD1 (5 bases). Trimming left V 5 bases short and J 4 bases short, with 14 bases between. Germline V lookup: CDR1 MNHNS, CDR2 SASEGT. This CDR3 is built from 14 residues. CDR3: CASSNSDSSYGYTF. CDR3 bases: TGTGCCAGCAGTAATTCCGACAGTTCCTATGGCTACACCTTC.

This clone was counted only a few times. CDR3 sequence (DNA): TGTGCCTGGACTGGGGAGAACATTCAGTACTTC. It yields the protein CAWTGENIQYF. This chain uses TRBV30 with TRBJ2-4; tentatively, D is TRBD2 (5 bases). Germline V CDR1 and CDR2: GTSNPN, SVGIG (reference sequence). The CDR3 has 11 residues. With 4 bases removed from V and 7 bases from J, the gap between germline ends came to 8 bases.

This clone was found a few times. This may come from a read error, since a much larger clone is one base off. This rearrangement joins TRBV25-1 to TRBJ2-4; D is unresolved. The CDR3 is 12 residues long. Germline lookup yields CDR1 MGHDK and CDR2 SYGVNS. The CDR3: CASSRAENIPYF. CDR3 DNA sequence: TGTGCCAGCAGTCGGGCCGAAAACATTCCGTACTTC.

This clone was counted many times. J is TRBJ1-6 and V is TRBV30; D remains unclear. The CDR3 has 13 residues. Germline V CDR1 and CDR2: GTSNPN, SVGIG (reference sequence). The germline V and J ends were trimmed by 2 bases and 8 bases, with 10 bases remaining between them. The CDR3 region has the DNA TGTGCCTGGAGTAGGGAGCAGGATTCACCCCTCCACTTT. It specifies CAWSREQDSPLHF.

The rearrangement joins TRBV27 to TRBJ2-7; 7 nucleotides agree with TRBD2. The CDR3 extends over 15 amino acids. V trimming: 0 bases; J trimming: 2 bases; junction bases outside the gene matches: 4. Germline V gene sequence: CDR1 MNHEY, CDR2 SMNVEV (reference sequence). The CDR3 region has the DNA TGTGCCAGCAGTTTATCTTTCGGGGGGACCTACGAGCAGTACTTC. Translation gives CASSLSFGGTYEQYF.

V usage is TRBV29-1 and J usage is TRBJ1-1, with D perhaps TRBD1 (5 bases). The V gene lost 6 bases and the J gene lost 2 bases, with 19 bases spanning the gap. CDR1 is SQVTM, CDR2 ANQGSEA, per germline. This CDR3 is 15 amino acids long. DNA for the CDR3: TGCAGCGTCATGGAAGGGGCCCTATCCAACACTGAAGCTTTCTTT. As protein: CSVMEGALSNTEAFF.

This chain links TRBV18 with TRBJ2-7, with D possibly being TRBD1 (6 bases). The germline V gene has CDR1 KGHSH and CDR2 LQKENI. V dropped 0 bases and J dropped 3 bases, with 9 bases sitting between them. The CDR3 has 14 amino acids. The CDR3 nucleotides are TGTGCCAGCTCACCACCGGGGACAAGCTACGAGCAGTACTTC. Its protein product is CASSPPGTSYEQYF.

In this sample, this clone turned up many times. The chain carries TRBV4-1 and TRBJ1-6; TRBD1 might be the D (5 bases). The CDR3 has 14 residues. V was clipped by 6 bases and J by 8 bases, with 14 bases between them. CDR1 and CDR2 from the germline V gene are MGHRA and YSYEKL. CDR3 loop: CASRRSGLDSPLHF. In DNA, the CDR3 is TGCGCCAGCAGGCGTTCAGGGTTGGATTCACCCCTCCACTTT.

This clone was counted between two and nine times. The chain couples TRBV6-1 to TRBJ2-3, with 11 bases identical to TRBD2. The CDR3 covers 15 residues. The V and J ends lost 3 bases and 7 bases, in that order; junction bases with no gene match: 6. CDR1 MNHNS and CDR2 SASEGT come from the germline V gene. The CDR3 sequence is CASSEALAGGNTQYF. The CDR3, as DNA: TGTGCCAGCAGTGAGGCCCTAGCGGGGGGAAATACGCAGTATTTT.

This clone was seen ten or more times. The CDR3 DNA reads TGCGCCAGTCCCCGGGACAGGCCACTCTCTGGAAACACCATATATTTT. The encoded protein is CASPRDRPLSGNTIYF. The chain employs TRBV23-1 and TRBJ1-3, with 8 bases matching TRBD1. TRBV23-1 falls under the ORF class, with uncertain function. After removal of 9 bases from V and 0 bases from J, the junction contained 10 bases not matched to a gene. The CDR3 contains 16 residues.

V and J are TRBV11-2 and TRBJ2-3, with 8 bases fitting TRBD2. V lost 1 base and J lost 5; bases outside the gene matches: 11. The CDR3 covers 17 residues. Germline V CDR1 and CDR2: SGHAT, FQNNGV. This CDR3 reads CASSLAGAGGLRDTQYF. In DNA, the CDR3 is TGTGCCAGCAGCTTAGCTGGGGCGGGGGGCCTCCGAGATACGCAGTATTTT.

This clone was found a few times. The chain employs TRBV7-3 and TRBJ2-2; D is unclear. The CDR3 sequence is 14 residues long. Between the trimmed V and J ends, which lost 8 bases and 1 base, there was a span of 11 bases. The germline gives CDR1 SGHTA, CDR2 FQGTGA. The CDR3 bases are TGTGCCAGCCGATTTATGCAGAACACCGGGGAGCTGTTTTTT. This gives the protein CASRFMQNTGELFF.

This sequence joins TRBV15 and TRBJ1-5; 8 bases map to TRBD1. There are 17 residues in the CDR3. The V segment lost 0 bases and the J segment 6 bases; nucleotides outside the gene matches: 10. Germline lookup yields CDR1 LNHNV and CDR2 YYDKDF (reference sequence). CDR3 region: CATSRDLSGGDGQPQHF. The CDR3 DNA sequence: TGTGCCACCAGCAGAGATCTGTCAGGGGGCGACGGTCAGCCCCAGCATTTT.

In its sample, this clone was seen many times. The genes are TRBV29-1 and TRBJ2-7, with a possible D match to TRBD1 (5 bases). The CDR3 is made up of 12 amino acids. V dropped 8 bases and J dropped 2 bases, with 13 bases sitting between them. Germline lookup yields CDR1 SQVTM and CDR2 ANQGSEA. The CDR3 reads CSYQTATYEQYF. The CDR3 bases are TGCAGCTACCAGACAGCGACCTACGAGCAGTACTTC.

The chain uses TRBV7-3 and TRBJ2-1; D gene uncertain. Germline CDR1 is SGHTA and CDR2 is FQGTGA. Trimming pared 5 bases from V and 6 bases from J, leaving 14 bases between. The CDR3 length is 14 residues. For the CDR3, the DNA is TGTGCCAGCAGCCCCAATAACATCGGCAATGAGCAGTTCTTC. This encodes CASSPNNIGNEQFF. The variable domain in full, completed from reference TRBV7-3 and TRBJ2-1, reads GAGVSQTPSNKVTEKGKYVELRCDPISGHTALYWYRQSLGQGPEFLIYFQGTGAADDSGLPNDRFFAVRPEGSVSTLKIQRTERGDSAVYLCASSPNNIGNEQFFGPGTRLTVL.

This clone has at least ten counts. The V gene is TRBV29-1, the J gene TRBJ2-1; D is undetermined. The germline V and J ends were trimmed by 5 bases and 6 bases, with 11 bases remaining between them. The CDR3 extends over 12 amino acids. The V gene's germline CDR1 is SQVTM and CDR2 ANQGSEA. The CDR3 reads CSVQVAANEQFF. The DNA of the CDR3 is TGCAGCGTTCAGGTTGCGGCCAATGAGCAGTTCTTC.

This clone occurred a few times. CDR3 protein: CASSLRTGNTGELFF. Here the CDR3 DNA reads TGTGCCAGCAGCCTACGGACAGGGAACACCGGGGAGCTGTTTTTT. The J gene is TRBJ2-2, the V gene TRBV7-2, with TRBD1 matching 7 bases. Germline lookup yields CDR1 SGHTA and CDR2 FQGNSA. The CDR3 consists of 15 residues. V lost 5 bases and J lost 1; bases outside the gene matches: 4.

This CDR3 is CASSPGRDTEAFF. Written as DNA, the CDR3 is TGTGCCAGCAGCCCAGGCAGGGACACTGAAGCTTTCTTT. The chain employs TRBV4-2 and TRBJ1-1, with a possible D match to TRBD1 (5 bases). Trimming removed 4 bases at V and 3 bases at J, with 9 bases between. This CDR3 region has 13 residues. Per germline, CDR1 LGHNA and CDR2 YNFKEQ.

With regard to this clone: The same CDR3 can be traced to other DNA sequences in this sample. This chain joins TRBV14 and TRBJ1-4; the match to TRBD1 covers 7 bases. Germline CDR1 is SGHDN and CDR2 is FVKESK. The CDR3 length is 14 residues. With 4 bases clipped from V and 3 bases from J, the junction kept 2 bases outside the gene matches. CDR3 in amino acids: CASSPQGPNEKLFF. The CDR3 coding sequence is TGTGCCAGCAGCCCACAGGGGCCTAATGAAAAACTGTTTTTT.

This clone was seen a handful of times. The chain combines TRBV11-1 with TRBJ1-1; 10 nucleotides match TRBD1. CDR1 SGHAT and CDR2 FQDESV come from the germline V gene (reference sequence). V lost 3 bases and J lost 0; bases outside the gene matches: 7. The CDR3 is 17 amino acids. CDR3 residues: CASSLTGGGFMNTEAFF. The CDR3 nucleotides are TGTGCCAGCAGCTTGACAGGGGGCGGCTTCATGAACACTGAAGCTTTCTTT.

The DNA for the CDR3 is TGTGCCAGCAGACTCCACGGCCAAGAGACCCAGTACTTC. It specifies CASRLHGQETQYF. The V and J genes are TRBV28 and TRBJ2-5, with no clear D. V shed 6 bases and J shed 1 base, with 9 bases lying between them. Germline-derived CDR1 and CDR2 are MDHEN and SYDVKM. This CDR3 spans 13 amino acids.